This entry lists 2 T cell receptor beta chains sequenced from one sample in a study of shared clonotypes between healthy human individuals. Naive CD8 isolation took CD45RO-negative cells positively selected for CCR7 and excluded terminally differentiated effector memory CD45RA+ cells. Repertoires were generated with immunoSEQ multiplex PCR, while TCRdb's copy carries only in-frame clones and drops some. There are 650,000 to 800,000 clones in the sample; 92% occur only once, and 20% to 25% lies in the top ten. The sample taken for sequencing was naive CD8+ T cells sorted from blood. All receptors come from a man in his thirties or forties in good health.

This chain uses TRBV27 with TRBJ2-7, with TRBD2 matching over 9 bases. The length of the CDR3 is 14 residues. J gave up 4 bases and V 5 bases, and 6 bases lay outside the gene matches. Germline V CDR1 and CDR2: MNHEY, SMNVEV (reference sequence). DNA of the CDR3: TGTGCCAGCAGTCCGACTAGCGGAGGATACGAGCAGTACTTC. Translation gives CASSPTSGGYEQYF.

The V gene is TRBV7-6, the J gene TRBJ2-1; 11 nucleotides match TRBD1. This CDR3 contains 16 residues. Germline trimming cut 5 bases from V and 3 bases from J; bases unmatched to any gene: 6. Germline values: CDR1 SGHVS, CDR2 FNYEAQ. CDR3 sequence reads: CASSPTGQGGYNEQFF. The CDR3 DNA reads TGTGCCAGCAGCCCTACGGGACAGGGGGGCTACAATGAGCAGTTCTTC.